This T cell receptor (beta chain) was obtained from a study of Ad26.COV2.S vaccination and SARS-CoV-2 variants. The table came from immunoSEQ multiplex PCR; TCRdb's copy has only in-frame clones and leaves some out. This table has about 180,000 clones, roughly 89% appearing once. Material: peripheral blood, obtained after recovery from COVID-19. The source of this sequence is a human donor who had recovered from COVID-19.

CDR3 DNA sequence: TGTGCCAGTACGAGACGGTCCTCTGGGGCCAACGTCCTGACTTTC. Translating it yields CASTRRSSGANVLTF. The rearrangement joins TRBV19 to TRBJ2-6; D unresolved. Trimming shortened V by 7 bases and J by 0 bases, and 10 bases separated the two germline ends. The CDR3 is 15 residues long. Germline loops: CDR1 LNHDA, CDR2 SQIVND (reference sequence).